Described below is a single T cell receptor (beta chain) sequence and its context. Its antigen is unknown. The data were obtained in a study of untreated major depressive disorder. Study observations and caveats: CD4+ T cells from depressed patients used TRBV05-01 (Vbeta 5.1) more often than controls. In every subject, the five largest TRBV05-01 clones were private. Sequencing showed nonsignificant TRBV25-01 and TRBV02-01 differences matching flow cytometry.

The CDR3 runs 15 residues. The V segment lost 5 bases and the J segment 1 base; nucleotides outside the gene matches: 5. Germline values: CDR1 SNHLY, CDR2 FYNNEI. Using immunoSEQ multiplex PCR, the repertoire was profiled, and TCRdb retains in-frame clones only, with some absent. The table has approximately 24,000 clones, around 90% seen once; the top ten hold roughly 0.72%. For at least 8 weeks, patients took no psychiatric medication. Patient depression severity was moderate to severe. The rearrangement joins TRBV2 to TRBJ2-1; 7 positions agree with TRBD2. The TCR was taken from a woman aged 25 to 45 with major depressive disorder. Material: CD4+ T cells from PBMCs. The CDR3 sequence is CASSPRGGSYNEQFF. As DNA, the CDR3 is TGTGCCAGCAGTCCCCGCGGGGGTTCCTACAATGAGCAGTTCTTC.